This T cell receptor (beta chain) came from a study of lymphopenia after photon versus proton radiotherapy. General study points: Only patients who died were analyzed for survival; proton advantage is unproven. After lymphocyte nadir, photon-treated repertoires showed oligoclonal expansion, especially CD8+ Temra. Under photons, naive T cells and diversity fell while effector/memory populations rose.

CDR3 size: 15 residues. Germline loops: CDR1 MGHRA, CDR2 YSYEKL. The V end was cut by 4 bases, the J end by 1 base, with 13 bases between. A remark on this clone: Its target is not known.

Here immunoSEQ multiplex PCR was the method, and the copy in TCRdb shows in-frame clones only, minus some. Of about 45,000 clones detected, over 75% appear once; the ten largest clones hold 2% to 2.5%. This sample comprised peripheral blood, obtained from a patient treated with photon-based radiotherapy. This chain links TRBV4-1 with TRBJ1-1; unclear D gene. This receptor was taken from a man between 35 and 55 years old with gastric cancer. CDR3 nucleotide sequence: TGCGCCAGCAGCCCCGGGCCGATCCAGAACACTGAAGCTTTCTTT. It codes for CASSPGPIQNTEAFF.